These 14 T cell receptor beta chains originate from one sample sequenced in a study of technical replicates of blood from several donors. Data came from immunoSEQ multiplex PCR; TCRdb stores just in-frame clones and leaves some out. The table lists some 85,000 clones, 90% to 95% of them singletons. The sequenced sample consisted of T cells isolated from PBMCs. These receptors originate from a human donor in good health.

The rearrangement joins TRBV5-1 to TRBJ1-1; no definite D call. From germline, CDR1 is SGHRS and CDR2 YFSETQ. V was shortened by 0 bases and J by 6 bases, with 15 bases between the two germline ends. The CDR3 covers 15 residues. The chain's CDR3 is CASSLALTSVSEAFF. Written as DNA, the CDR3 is TGCGCCAGCAGCTTGGCCTTGACTTCGGTTTCTGAAGCTTTCTTT.

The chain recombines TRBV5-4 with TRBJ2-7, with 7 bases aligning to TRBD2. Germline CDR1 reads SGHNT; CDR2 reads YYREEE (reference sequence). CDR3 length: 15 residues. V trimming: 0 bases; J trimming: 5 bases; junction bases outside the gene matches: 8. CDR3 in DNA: TGTGCCAGCAGCTTGGATTGGCGGGAGTATAACGAGCAGTACTTC. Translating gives CASSLDWREYNEQYF.

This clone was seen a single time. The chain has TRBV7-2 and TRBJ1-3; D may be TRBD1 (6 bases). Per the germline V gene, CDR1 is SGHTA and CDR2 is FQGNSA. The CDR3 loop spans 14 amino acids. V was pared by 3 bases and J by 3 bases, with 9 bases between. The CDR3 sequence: CASSFTGNGNTIYF. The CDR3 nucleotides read TGTGCCAGCAGCTTCACAGGGAATGGAAACACCATATATTTT.

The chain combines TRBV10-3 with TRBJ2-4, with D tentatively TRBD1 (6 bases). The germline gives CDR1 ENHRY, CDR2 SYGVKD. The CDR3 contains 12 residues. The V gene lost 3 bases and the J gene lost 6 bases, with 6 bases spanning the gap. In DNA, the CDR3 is TGTGCCATCAGTGAACAGGGAAACATTCAGTACTTC. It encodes CAISEQGNIQYF.

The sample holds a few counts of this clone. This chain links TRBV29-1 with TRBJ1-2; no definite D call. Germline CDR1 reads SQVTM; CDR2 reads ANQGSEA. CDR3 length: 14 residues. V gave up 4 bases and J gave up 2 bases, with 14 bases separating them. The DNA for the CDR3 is TGCAGCGTTGTAGATGAACACCTGAACTATGGCTACACCTTC. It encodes CSVVDEHLNYGYTF.

CDR3 sequence (DNA): TGTGCCAGTAGCAGTAGAGCAGGGAAGGAAGAAAAACTGTTTTTT. Protein product: CASSSRAGKEEKLFF. This rearrangement joins TRBV19 to TRBJ1-4; possible D gene TRBD1, 5 bases. Germline V CDR1 and CDR2: LNHDA, SQIVND (reference sequence). Trimming removed 6 bases at V and 8 bases at J, with 19 bases between. The CDR3 loop spans 15 amino acids.

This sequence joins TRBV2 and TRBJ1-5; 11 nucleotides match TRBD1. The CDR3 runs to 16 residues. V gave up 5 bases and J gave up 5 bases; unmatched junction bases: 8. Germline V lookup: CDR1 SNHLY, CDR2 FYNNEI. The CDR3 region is CASSLEGTGGYQPQHF. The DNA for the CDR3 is TGTGCCAGCAGTTTAGAGGGGACAGGGGGGTATCAGCCCCAGCATTTT.

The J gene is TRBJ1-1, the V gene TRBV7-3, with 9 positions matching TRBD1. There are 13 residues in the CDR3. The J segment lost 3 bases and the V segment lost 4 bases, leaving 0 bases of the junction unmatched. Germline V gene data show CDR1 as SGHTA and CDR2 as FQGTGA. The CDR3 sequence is CASSWDRDTEAFF. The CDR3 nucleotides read TGTGCCAGCAGCTGGGACAGGGACACTGAAGCTTTCTTT.

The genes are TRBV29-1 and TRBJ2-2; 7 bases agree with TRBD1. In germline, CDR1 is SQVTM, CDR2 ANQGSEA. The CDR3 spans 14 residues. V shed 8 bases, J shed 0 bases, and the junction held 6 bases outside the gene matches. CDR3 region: CSSTGISNTGELFF. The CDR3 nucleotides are TGCAGCTCGACAGGGATTTCGAACACCGGGGAGCTGTTTTTT.

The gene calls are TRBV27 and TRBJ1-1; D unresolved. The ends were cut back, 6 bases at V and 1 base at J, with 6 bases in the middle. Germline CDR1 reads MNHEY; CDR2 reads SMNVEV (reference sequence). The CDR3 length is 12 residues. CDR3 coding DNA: TGTGCCAGCAGCACCAGGAACACTGAAGCTTTCTTT. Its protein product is CASSTRNTEAFF.

CDR3 nucleotide sequence: TGTGCCAGCAGCAAAACACAGGGTGGAGTAGGCAATCAGCCCCAGCATTTT. This gives the protein CASSKTQGGVGNQPQHF. The chain combines TRBV21-1 with TRBJ1-5; the tabulated D call, TRBD1, remains unverified against the DNA. TRBV21-1 is designated a pseudogene. The CDR3 spans 17 residues.

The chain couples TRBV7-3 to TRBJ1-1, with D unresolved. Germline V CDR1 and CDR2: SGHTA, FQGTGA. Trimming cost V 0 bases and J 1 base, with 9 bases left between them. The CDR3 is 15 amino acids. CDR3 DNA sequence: TGTGCCAGCAGCTTAACCAGGAGGGAGAACACTGAAGCTTTCTTT. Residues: CASSLTRRENTEAFF.

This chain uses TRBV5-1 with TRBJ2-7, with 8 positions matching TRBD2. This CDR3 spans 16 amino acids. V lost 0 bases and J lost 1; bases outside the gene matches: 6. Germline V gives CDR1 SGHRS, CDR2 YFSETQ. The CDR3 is CASSLAGGALSYEQYF. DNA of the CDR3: TGCGCCAGCAGCTTGGCCGGGGGGGCCCTATCCTACGAGCAGTACTTC.

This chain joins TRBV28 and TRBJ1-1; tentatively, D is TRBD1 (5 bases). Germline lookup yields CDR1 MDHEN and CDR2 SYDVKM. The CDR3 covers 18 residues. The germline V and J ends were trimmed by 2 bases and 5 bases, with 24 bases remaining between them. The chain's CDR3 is CASSLRSLRPGRRTEAFF. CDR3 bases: TGTGCCAGCAGTTTAAGGTCGCTCCGTCCAGGGAGGAGGACTGAAGCTTTCTTT.